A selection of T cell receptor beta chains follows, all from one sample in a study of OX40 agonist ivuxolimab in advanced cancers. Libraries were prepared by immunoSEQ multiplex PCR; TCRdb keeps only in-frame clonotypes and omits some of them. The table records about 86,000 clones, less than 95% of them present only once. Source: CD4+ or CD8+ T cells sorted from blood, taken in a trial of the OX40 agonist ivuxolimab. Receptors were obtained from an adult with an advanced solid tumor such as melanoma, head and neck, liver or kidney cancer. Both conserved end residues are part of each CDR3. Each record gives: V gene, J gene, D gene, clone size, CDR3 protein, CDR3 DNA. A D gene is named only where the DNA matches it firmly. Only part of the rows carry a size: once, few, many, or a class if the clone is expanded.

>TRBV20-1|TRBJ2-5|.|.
CSASSGETQYF
TGCAGTGCTAGTTCTGGCGAGACCCAGTACTTC
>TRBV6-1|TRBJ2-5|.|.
CASSEIGQLQETQYF
TGTGCCAGCAGTGAAATCGGGCAGCTTCAAGAGACCCAGTACTTC
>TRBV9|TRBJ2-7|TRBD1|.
CASSVSNGTGVHEQYF
TGTGCCAGCAGCGTAAGTAACGGGACAGGGGTGCACGAGCAGTACTTC
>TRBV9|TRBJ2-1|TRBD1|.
CASSVVGTGRDEQFF
TGTGCCAGCAGCGTAGTTGGGACAGGGCGAGATGAGCAGTTCTTC
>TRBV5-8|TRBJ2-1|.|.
CASSFRLVAYNEQFF
TGTGCCAGCAGCTTTCGACTAGTGGCCTACAATGAGCAGTTCTTC
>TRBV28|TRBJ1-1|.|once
CASKHPDEDVLAFF
TGTGCCAGCAAACACCCGGATGAGGACGTCTTGGCTTTCTTT
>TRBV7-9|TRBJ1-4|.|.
CASTEGQSEKLFF
TGTGCCAGCACCGAAGGACAGAGTGAAAAACTGTTTTTT
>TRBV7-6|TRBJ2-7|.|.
CASSLSRYGVRSYEQYF
TGTGCCAGCAGCTTAAGTAGATATGGGGTCCGATCCTACGAGCAGTACTTC
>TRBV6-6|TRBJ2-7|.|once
CASSRGSSYEQYF
TGTGCCAGCAGTAGGGGATCCTCCTACGAGCAGTACTTC
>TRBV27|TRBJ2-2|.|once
CASSFSQGPTGELFF
TGTGCCAGCAGTTTTTCGCAGGGTCCCACCGGGGAGCTGTTTTTT
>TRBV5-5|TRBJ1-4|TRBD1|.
CASSRGQAATNEKLFF
TGTGCCAGCAGCCGGGGACAGGCGGCGACTAATGAAAAACTGTTTTTT
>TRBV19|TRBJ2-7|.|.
CASSIAEGYEQYF
TGTGCCAGTAGTATAGCGGAAGGATACGAGCAGTACTTC
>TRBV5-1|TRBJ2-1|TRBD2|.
CASSFGAGGNEQFF
TGCGCCAGCAGCTTCGGAGCGGGAGGGAATGAGCAGTTCTTC
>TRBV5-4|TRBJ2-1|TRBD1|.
CASSLSRDSSYNEQFF
TGTGCCAGCAGCTTGTCCCGGGACAGCTCCTACAATGAGCAGTTCTTC
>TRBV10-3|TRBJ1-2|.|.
CAISDGSYYGYTF
TGTGCCATCAGTGACGGCAGTTACTATGGCTACACCTTC
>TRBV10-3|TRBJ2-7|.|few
CAISESGRQVPYEQYF
TGTGCCATCAGTGAGTCAGGGCGGCAGGTGCCCTACGAGCAGTACTTC
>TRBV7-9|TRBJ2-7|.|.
CASSQIGGPEDYEQYF
TGTGCCAGCAGCCAGATAGGGGGGCCAGAGGATTACGAGCAGTACTTC
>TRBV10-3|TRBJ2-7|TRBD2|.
CAISGPRASGSYEQYF
TGTGCCATCAGTGGACCTAGGGCTAGCGGGAGTTACGAGCAGTACTTC
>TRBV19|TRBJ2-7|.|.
CASSTDPALYEQYF
TGTGCCAGTAGCACCGACCCGGCGCTATACGAGCAGTACTTC
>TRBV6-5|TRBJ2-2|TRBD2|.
CASSYGTSGTGELFF
TGTGCCAGCAGTTACGGCACTAGCGGCACCGGGGAGCTGTTTTTT
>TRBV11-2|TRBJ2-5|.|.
CASSSPGLETQYF
TGTGCCAGCAGCTCACCCGGCCTGGAGACCCAGTACTTC
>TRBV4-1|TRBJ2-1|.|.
CASSQDVQGYEQFF
TGCGCCAGCAGCCAAGATGTACAGGGCTATGAGCAGTTCTTC
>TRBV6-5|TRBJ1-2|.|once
CASSYSGMQIGYTF
TGTGCCAGCAGTTACTCGGGGATGCAGATTGGCTACACCTTC
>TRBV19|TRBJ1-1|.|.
CASSSGVPEAFF
TGTGCCAGTAGTTCAGGAGTCCCTGAAGCTTTCTTT
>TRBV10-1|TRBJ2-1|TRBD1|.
CASRQGAGKYEQFF
TGCGCCAGCAGACAGGGGGCAGGTAAGTATGAGCAGTTCTTC